This T cell receptor (beta chain) was identified during a study of T cell clones after liver transplantation. Notes on the study in general: In a couple of subjects, few donor cells limited the measurable donor-reactive repertoire.

TCRdb's copy holds only in-frame clones and misses some; the assay was immunoSEQ multiplex PCR. This sample has 85,000 to 110,000 clones; 84% occur once, and the top ten carry less than 3%. Concerning this clone itself: The target antigen is unknown.

This sequence originates from a human patient who received a liver transplant. Some T cells here may be from the graft donor. Sequences were derived from CD4+ T cells from blood, sampled approximately 50 months after liver transplant.

The CDR3 sequence: CASSMTGFYGYTF. The CDR3 region has the DNA TGTGCCAGTAGTATGACAGGGTTCTATGGCTACACCTTC. The V and J genes are TRBV19 and TRBJ1-2; 7 nucleotides line up with TRBD1. V was pared by 3 bases and J by 4 bases, with 2 bases of the junction left unmatched. There are 13 residues in the CDR3. In germline, CDR1 is LNHDA, CDR2 SQIVND (reference sequence).